This entry lists 21 T cell receptor beta chains sequenced from one sample in a study of T cells in Graves' hyperthyroidism and ophthalmopathy. Amplification targeted TCR beta CDR3 regions from RNA transcripts. HTBI primers were the set used in a first-round RT-PCR of the TCR CDR3. MiXCR, applied by TCRdb to the multiplex PCR reads, yields one record per CDR3 protein. The profile shows some 570,000 distinct CDR3 sequences, 14% of them singletons. The sequencing sample was made of blood. All receptors come from a woman under 30 with Graves' ophthalmopathy.

This clonotype appeared a few times. This chain connects TRBV19 to TRBJ2-3, with D possibly matching TRBD2 (5 bases). The CDR3 contains 12 residues. Germline CDR1 reads LNHDA; CDR2 reads SQIVND (reference sequence). V lost 4 bases and J lost 10, with 12 bases in between. CDR3 region: CASSNRADSQYF. The CDR3 bases are TGTGCCAGTAGTAACCGAGCGGATTCGCAGTATTTT.

The table lists this clonotype with many counts. CDR3 in amino acids: CSAGTSGYYNEQFF. In DNA, the CDR3 is TGCAGTGCCGGGACTAGCGGATACTACAATGAGCAGTTCTTC. The genes are TRBV20-1 and TRBJ2-1, with 11 bases that match TRBD2. With V trimmed by 6 bases and J by 3 bases, 4 bases remained unmatched. CDR3 length: 14 amino acids. Germline V gene data show CDR1 as DFQATT and CDR2 as SNEGSKA (reference sequence).

This clonotype was counted many times. The chain joins TRBV20-1 to TRBJ2-1, with D perhaps TRBD1 (5 bases). The V end lost 6 bases, the J end lost 6 bases, and 12 bases lay between the germline ends. This CDR3 has 12 residues. CDR1 DFQATT and CDR2 SNEGSKA come from the germline V gene (reference sequence). This CDR3 reads CSAARQGNEQFF. The CDR3 region has the DNA TGCAGTGCGGCGAGGCAGGGCAATGAGCAGTTCTTC.

The CDR3 sequence: CASSLVGGSSGNTIYF. CDR3 DNA sequence: TGTGCCAGCAGCTTAGTGGGCGGGTCATCTGGAAACACCATATATTTT. V is TRBV7-2 and J is TRBJ1-3; D is ambiguous. This CDR3 has 16 residues. Germline loops: CDR1 SGHTA, CDR2 FQGNSA. The V end was cut by 1 base, the J end by 1 base, with 11 bases between.

This clonotype was found many times. The rearrangement links TRBV2 to TRBJ2-1, with 8 bases fitting TRBD2. The CDR3 has 14 residues. The germline gives CDR1 SNHLY, CDR2 FYNNEI. V was clipped by 10 bases and J by 0 bases; unmatched bases: 5. The CDR3 DNA sequence: TGTGCCACCCAACTAGCGGCCTCCTACAATGAGCAGTTCTTC. Residues: CATQLAASYNEQFF.

Only a few counts were recorded for this clonotype. The J gene is TRBJ2-5, the V gene TRBV4-1; perhaps TRBD1 as D (5 bases). This CDR3 region has 15 residues. CDR1 and CDR2 (germline): MGHRA, YSYEKL. V was cut by 1 base and J by 1 base, with 10 bases left in between. This CDR3 is CASSQVKGPQETQYF. The CDR3 coding sequence is TGCGCCAGCAGCCAAGTCAAGGGGCCCCAAGAGACCCAGTACTTC.

This clonotype has a handful of counts. V is TRBV20-1 and J is TRBJ2-6; TRBD2 might be the D (5 bases). The V end lost 6 bases, the J end lost 1 base, and 13 bases lay between the germline ends. In germline, CDR1 is DFQATT, CDR2 SNEGSKA (reference sequence). The CDR3 runs 15 residues. In DNA, the CDR3 is TGCAGTGCACGGGAAGGAGGTTCTGGGGCCAACGTCCTGACTTTC. Translated: CSAREGGSGANVLTF.

This clonotype was seen more than once but under ten times. The chain employs TRBV19 and TRBJ1-5, with D possibly matching TRBD1 (5 bases). V gave up 4 bases and J gave up 3 bases, with 10 bases separating them. CDR3 length: 14 residues. Germline loops: CDR1 LNHDA, CDR2 SQIVND (reference sequence). CDR3 in DNA: TGTGCCAGTAGTAACCGGGACTACAATCAGCCCCAGCATTTT. It codes for CASSNRDYNQPQHF.

For this clonotype: A much larger clone sits a single nucleotide away, making a read error possible. The DNA is left out, because the CDR3 cannot be placed on it with certainty; the CDR3 is given as TCRdb lists it. This chain joins TRBV2 and TRBJ1-2; the D call in the table, TRBD1, was not verified against the DNA. The CDR3 is 16 amino acids long, termini counted. Germline V gene lookup returns CDR1 SNHLY and CDR2 FYNNEI. CDR3 in amino acids: CASVRDRGLASYGCTF.

This clonotype was seen repeatedly, ten times or more. The chain combines TRBV2 with TRBJ1-5; D not certain. Germline V CDR1 and CDR2: SNHLY, FYNNEI. The CDR3 is 14 amino acids. Trimming shortened V by 5 bases and J by 0 bases, and 8 bases separated the two germline ends. The CDR3: CASSYRHSNQPQHF. The CDR3 nucleotides are TGTGCCAGCAGTTACCGCCATAGCAATCAGCCCCAGCATTTT. Filled out from reference TRBV2 and TRBJ1-5, the complete variable domain reads EPEVTQTPSHQVTQMGQEVILRCVPISNHLYFYWYRQILGQKVEFLVSFYNNEISEKSEIFDDQFSVERPDGSNFTLKIRSTKLEDSAMYFCASSYRHSNQPQHFGDGTRLSIL.

As for this clonotype: A much larger clone is a single base away; this may be a read error. The chain's CDR3 is CSVEAGGGYTF. CDR3 DNA: TGCAGCGTTGAGGCTGGGGGTGGCTACACCTTC. The chain employs TRBV29-1 and TRBJ1-2; D might be TRBD1 (5 bases). There are 11 residues in the CDR3. Looked up from germline, CDR1 is SQVTM and CDR2 is ANQGSEA. V gave up 3 bases and J gave up 7 bases, with 9 bases separating them.

A note on this clonotype: Sequence at one end of the junction differs from germline and may be a read error. The chain employs TRBV2 and TRBJ1-2; D gene unclear. The CDR3 runs to 12 residues. CDR1 and CDR2 from the germline V gene are SNHLY and FYNNEI. The CDR3 nucleotides read TGTGCCACCAGTGCCCGGGTGGGTGGCTACACCTTC. Protein product: CATSARVGGYTF.

This clonotype was counted a few times. V is TRBV20-1 and J is TRBJ2-1; tentative D call: TRBD1 (6 bases). Trimming pared 0 bases from V and 4 bases from J, leaving 13 bases between. CDR1 DFQATT and CDR2 SNEGSKA come from the germline V gene (reference sequence). The CDR3 consists of 15 residues. Here the CDR3 reads CSARDLRGSYNEQFF. The DNA for the CDR3 is TGCAGTGCTAGAGATCTAAGGGGGAGTTACAATGAGCAGTTCTTC.

The chain recombines TRBV19 with TRBJ1-5; unclear D gene. Trimming removed 7 bases from V and 0 bases from J, with 7 bases in between. Germline assignment: CDR1 LNHDA and CDR2 SQIVND (reference sequence). The CDR3 contains 13 residues. CDR3 amino acids: CASTRDSNQPQHF. The CDR3 region has the DNA TGTGCCAGTACTCGAGATAGCAATCAGCCCCAGCATTTT.

This clonotype was counted many times. The chain joins TRBV29-1 to TRBJ1-2, with TRBD1 matching over 9 bases. The CDR3 is 15 amino acids. Per the germline V gene, CDR1 is SQVTM and CDR2 is ANQGSEA. The ends lost 2 bases at V and 4 bases at J; junction bases unmatched: 8. CDR3 coding DNA: TGCAGCGTTGAACTGGCGGCGGGACAGGGCTATGGCTACACCTTC. Its protein product is CSVELAAGQGYGYTF.

A few counts support this clonotype. The chain has TRBV19 and TRBJ1-2, with 10 bases that match TRBD1. CDR3 size: 14 residues. In germline, CDR1 is LNHDA, CDR2 SQIVND (reference sequence). V shed 5 bases, J shed 7 bases, and the junction held 7 bases outside the gene matches. CDR3 sequence: CASSSGQGESGYTF. The DNA of the CDR3 is TGTGCCAGTAGTTCCGGACAGGGGGAGTCTGGCTACACCTTC.

This clonotype occurred a few times. The rearrangement joins TRBV4-3 to TRBJ2-3; 8 bases agree with TRBD2. V was clipped by 0 bases and J by 2 bases; unmatched bases: 7. This CDR3 has 17 amino acids. CDR1 is LGHNA and CDR2 is YSLEER in the germline V gene. The CDR3, as DNA: TGCGCCAGCAGCCAAGATGCACTAGCGGACGCCACAGATACGCAGTATTTT. Protein: CASSQDALADATDTQYF.

This clonotype was observed at least ten times. This sequence joins TRBV6-1 and TRBJ2-6, with 9 bases matching TRBD2. CDR3 length: 19 residues. The V gene's germline CDR1 is MNHNS and CDR2 SASEGT. V dropped 5 bases and J dropped 1; count of bases not matched to a gene: 12. The CDR3 region has the DNA TGTGCCAGCAGTTACCGTAAACCGGGACTAGCTTCTGGGGCCAACGTCCTGACTTTC. It is translated as CASSYRKPGLASGANVLTF.

V and J are TRBV6-2 or TRBV6-3 and TRBJ2-2, with no clear D. CDR3 size: 13 residues. CDR1 is MNHEY and CDR2 is SVGEGT in the germline V gene. Between the trimmed V and J ends, which lost 5 bases and 6 bases, there was a span of 10 bases. The CDR3 sequence: CASSAPRPGELFF. The CDR3 DNA sequence: TGTGCCAGCAGTGCGCCCAGACCCGGGGAGCTGTTTTTT.

Many counts were recorded for this clonotype. The rearrangement uses TRBV6-1 and TRBJ1-1; the D is unclear. Germline V gene sequence: CDR1 MNHNS, CDR2 SASEGT. Trimming took off 6 bases at V and 10 bases at J, with 15 bases between the two ends. The CDR3 consists of 12 residues. CDR3 nucleotide sequence: TGTGCCAGCAGCCTCATCTCTGAGGGAGCTTTCTTT. This translates into CASSLISEGAFF.

The chain uses TRBV9 and TRBJ2-1, with 7 positions matching TRBD2. With 0 bases clipped from V and 4 bases from J, the junction kept 7 bases outside the gene matches. CDR1 SGDLS and CDR2 YYNGEE come from the germline V gene. The CDR3 contains 16 residues. CDR3 sequence (DNA): TGTGCCAGCAGCGTAGCAGCGGGACCCTTTTACAATGAGCAGTTCTTC. Translation: CASSVAAGPFYNEQFF. Supplemented by reference TRBV9 and TRBJ2-1, the full variable domain reads DSGVTQTPKHLITATGQRVTLRCSPRSGDLSVYWYQQSLDQGLQFLIQYYNGEERAKGNILERFSAQQFPDLHSELNLSSLELGDSALYFCASSVAAGPFYNEQFFGPGTRLTVL.